The 16 T cell receptor beta chains in this list originate from one sample, sequenced in a study of blood T cell repertoires in COVID-19 (dated by TCRdb to 2018 to 2021). Library creation used the immunoSEQ multiplex PCR assay. The source is immuneACCESS, and TCRdb retained only in-frame sequences with V and J called. Part of the clones is not carried over; for the studies checked, unresolved V genes explain less than half of this, and the remainder is unexplained. The sample table holds approximately 140,000 clones, of which 86% were seen once. Of the sample, approximately 3.5% is held by the ten largest clones. The sequenced material came from peripheral blood. Receptors originate from a man between 65 and 80 years old with acute or convalescent COVID-19.

The V call is TRBV7-9, the J call TRBJ2-1; TRBD1 agrees at 11 bases. The CDR3 consists of 17 residues. In germline, CDR1 is SEHNR, CDR2 FQNEAQ (reference sequence). V gave up 4 bases and J gave up 4 bases; unmatched junction bases: 9. CDR3 DNA: TGTGCCAGCAGCTCGCCCCGAGGGGACAGGGGGTACAATGAGCAGTTCTTC. This sequence encodes CASSSPRGDRGYNEQFF.

The gene calls are TRBV6-4 and TRBJ1-2, with 9 bases lining up with TRBD1. V lost 6 bases to trimming and J lost 4 bases; unmatched junction nucleotides: 9. Germline-derived CDR1 and CDR2 are MRHNA and SNTAGT. The CDR3 contains 15 residues. CDR3 nucleotides: TGTGCCAGCAGGCCAAACAGGGGGCGCTTCTATGGCTACACCTTC. As protein: CASRPNRGRFYGYTF.

The chain uses TRBV7-2 and TRBJ1-4; D remains unclear. Trimming removed 2 bases from V and 4 bases from J, with 8 bases in between. The CDR3 is 14 residues long. Germline V gene lookup returns CDR1 SGHTA and CDR2 FQGNSA. The CDR3 loop reads CASSLLRVNEKLFF. DNA of the CDR3: TGTGCCAGCAGCTTATTGAGGGTTAATGAAAAACTGTTTTTT.

The CDR3 nucleotides read TGTGCCAGCAGTTCCCGACAGGCTTGGGTCGGCTACACCTTC. It translates to CASSSRQAWVGYTF. The J gene is TRBJ1-2, the V gene TRBV28, with D tentatively TRBD1 (6 bases). V lost 4 bases to trimming and J lost 8 bases, with 17 bases between them. The CDR3 is made up of 14 amino acids. Germline V lookup: CDR1 MDHEN, CDR2 SYDVKM.

The chain carries TRBV4-2 and TRBJ2-1, with 7 bases that match TRBD2. The J segment lost 7 bases and the V segment lost 4 bases, leaving 4 bases of the junction unmatched. Germline assignment: CDR1 LGHNA and CDR2 YNFKEQ. The CDR3 sequence is 13 residues long. CDR3 coding DNA: TGTGCCAGCAGCCGACTAGCATTGAATGAGCAGTTCTTC. Protein: CASSRLALNEQFF.

This clone appeared a few times. The chain links TRBV5-8 to TRBJ2-1; D may be TRBD1 (5 bases). The V end was cut by 4 bases, the J end by 7 bases, with 18 bases between. The CDR3 totals 15 residues. Germline V lookup: CDR1 SGHTS, CDR2 YDEGEE. This CDR3 reads CASSPRQTALNEQFF. The CDR3 DNA reads TGTGCCAGCAGCCCGAGACAGACCGCGTTAAATGAGCAGTTCTTC.

The chain combines TRBV29-1 with TRBJ1-3; D is possibly TRBD1 (6 bases). With 3 bases removed from V and 3 bases from J, the gap between germline ends came to 9 bases. The CDR3 is made up of 13 amino acids. Germline V gives CDR1 SQVTM, CDR2 ANQGSEA. This CDR3 reads CSVDAGDGNTIYF. CDR3 DNA: TGCAGCGTTGACGCAGGGGATGGAAACACCATATATTTT.

The chain is built from TRBV30 and TRBJ2-3; 8 bases line up with TRBD2. The CDR3 length is 15 residues. J gave up 0 bases and V 0 bases, and 2 bases lay outside the gene matches. Germline lookup yields CDR1 GTSNPN and CDR2 SVGIG (reference sequence). The CDR3 DNA follows: TGTGCCTGGAGTGTAGCTAGCGGGAGCACAGATACGCAGTATTTT. Translated: CAWSVASGSTDTQYF.

The chain joins TRBV25-1 to TRBJ1-2, with D uncertain. There are 13 residues in the CDR3. Germline CDR1 MGHDK, CDR2 SYGVNS. V lost 2 bases and J lost 5, with 9 bases in between. CDR3 nucleotide sequence: TGTGCCAGCAGTGAACGCGGGGAATATGGCTACACCTTC. Protein sequence: CASSERGEYGYTF.

The chain joins TRBV28 to TRBJ2-7, with 10 nucleotides matching TRBD1. The germline V gene encodes CDR1 MDHEN and CDR2 SYDVKM. This CDR3 region has 17 residues. J gave up 2 bases and V 4 bases, and 11 bases lay outside the gene matches. In DNA, the CDR3 is TGTGCCAGCAGTTCCCCCTTATGGGACAGGGGTACCTACGAGCAGTACTTC. It encodes CASSSPLWDRGTYEQYF.

The chain links TRBV6-6 to TRBJ1-1, with D possibly matching TRBD1 (5 bases). CDR1 is MNHNY and CDR2 is SVGAGI in the germline V gene (reference sequence). V dropped 7 bases and J dropped 1 base, with 19 bases sitting between them. The CDR3 totals 16 residues. The CDR3 reads CASTLPGGGENTEAFF. The CDR3 DNA reads as TGTGCCAGCACCCTCCCTGGGGGGGGAGAGAACACTGAAGCTTTCTTT.

The chain uses TRBV6-5 and TRBJ1-6; a weak D match, TRBD1 (5 bases). This CDR3 has 15 residues. V lost 2 bases and J lost 4, with 9 bases in between. Germline V gene lookup returns CDR1 MNHEY and CDR2 SVGAGI. This CDR3 reads CASSYASGYNSPLHF. The CDR3 region has the DNA TGTGCCAGCAGTTACGCTTCAGGGTATAATTCACCCCTCCACTTT.

The V call is TRBV18, the J call TRBJ2-3; 7 bases agree with TRBD2. The germline V gene encodes CDR1 KGHSH and CDR2 LQKENI. V shed 0 bases and J 0 bases; nucleotides not matched to a gene: 3. This CDR3 spans 16 amino acids. The CDR3 nucleotides are TGTGCCAGCTCACCACCGGCTAGCGGTAGCACAGATACGCAGTATTTT. Its translation is CASSPPASGSTDTQYF.

This clone has a count of ten or more. As DNA, the CDR3 is TGTGCCAGCAGCCAAGGACAGGGTGGAGGCAATCAGCCCCAGCATTTT. Protein product: CASSQGQGGGNQPQHF. J is TRBJ1-5 and V is TRBV7-6, with TRBD1 identical over 8 bases. The ends lost 5 bases at V and 2 bases at J; junction bases unmatched: 8. Germline V gene sequence: CDR1 SGHVS, CDR2 FNYEAQ. This CDR3 is 16 amino acids long.

The chain links TRBV2 to TRBJ2-3; 9 bases line up with TRBD2. This CDR3 contains 14 residues. Per germline, CDR1 SNHLY and CDR2 FYNNEI. The V gene end was trimmed by 7 bases and the J gene end by 4 bases; junction bases not matched to a gene: 6. CDR3: CASKEREAADTQYF. DNA for the CDR3: TGTGCCAGCAAAGAGCGGGAGGCCGCAGATACGCAGTATTTT. The entire variable domain, with the rest obtained from reference TRBV2 and TRBJ2-3, is as follows: EPEVTQTPSHQVTQMGQEVILRCVPISNHLYFYWYRQILGQKVEFLVSFYNNEISEKSEIFDDQFSVERPDGSNFTLKIRSTKLEDSAMYFCASKEREAADTQYFGPGTRLTVL.

This clone has a single count. This chain joins TRBV6-6 and TRBJ1-3; D is perhaps TRBD1 (5 bases). The germline CDR1 and CDR2 sequences are MNHNY and SVGAGI (reference sequence). V gave up 8 bases and J gave up 0 bases, with 14 bases separating them. The CDR3 extends over 15 amino acids. The DNA of the CDR3 is TGTGCCAGCTCCGGGGGGGTATTCTCTGGAAACACCATATATTTT. It codes for CASSGGVFSGNTIYF.